This T cell receptor (beta chain) derives from a study of post-analysis software for immune sequencing data (dated by TCRdb to 2015 to 2017). In terms of the full investigation: Relapsing-remitting, secondary progressive and progressive-relapsing multiple sclerosis were recorded as disease courses, and subtype annotation was lacking for some patients. Patient repertoires were compared against roughly 10 previously published healthy control repertoires from donors aged about 6 to 27 years. A subset of samples was prepared in parallel using single-end sample barcoding, then pooled and co-amplified after Illumina adapter ligation. Overall study results and their limits: Direct clustering with F measure showed strong co-clustering of samples prepared in the same batch, prompting a batch-effect correction. Significantly lower normalized Chao1 diversity was found in multiple sclerosis patients than in controls, suggesting substantial peripheral T-cell clonal expansion. The multiple sclerosis patient group was slightly younger than the control group.

This clonotype has only a few counts. Which antigen it targets is not known. Base qualities are not recorded, but no much larger clone differs from it by a single base. To demonstrate the VDJtools post-analysis software, the study profiled TCR beta repertoires from the peripheral blood of about a dozen young patients with multiple sclerosis. Multiple sclerosis patients were children and adolescents aged about 6 to 17 years. Library construction relied on PCR. The reads were generated on an Illumina HiSeq 2500. To reduce PCR and sequencing biases, unique molecular identifiers were incorporated into the TCR beta cDNA libraries. Every 1 to 10 million input T cells yielded roughly 500,000 cDNA molecules, meaning each molecule approximated one T cell. Patient libraries were prepared and sequenced with the same protocol used for the earlier healthy control dataset. Within a given batch, samples were prepared together, multiplexed and sequenced on the same HiSeq lane. Turning to the authors' computational methods: MIGEC handled the raw barcoded reads, throwing out single-read molecular identifier groups before consensus assembly and CDR3 extraction. VDJtools was used for post-analysis of the clonotype tables, with diversity normalized by down-sampling every dataset to the smallest sample size. To correct batch-related cross-sample contamination, repertoire overlap clustering matched CDR3 amino acid sequences but not nucleotide sequences. Through fastp at Q25 and MiXCR, TCRdb rebuilt clones from the public reads, retaining in-frame beta chains. Merged by CDR3 protein, the rows form single entries marked with the most common genes and DNA. In this record, the V and J calls reflect TCRdb's handling and not the investigators' own analysis. This sample gives about 800,000 distinct CDR3 sequences in total; roughly 27% of them show up just once. The ten largest clones capture under 0.7% of the sample.

Input material: blood. The clonotype was recovered from a girl aged 5-17 years with multiple sclerosis.

The nucleotide sequence is given as TGCAGTGGTTCGGGTTATGGGGATCAGCCCCAGCATTTT. Its protein product is CSGSGYGDQPQHF. In this chain, TRBV20-1 is recombined with TRBJ1-5, with an unclear D gene assignment. From the cysteine up to the phenylalanine, the CDR3 has a length of 13 residues. The DNA shown is the 39-base CDR3, in frame from base 1. The trim is 7 bases for V and 5 bases for J, with a gap of 15 bases between the germline ends. CDR1 and CDR2 (DFQATT, SNEGSKA) derive from the germline V gene (reference sequence).